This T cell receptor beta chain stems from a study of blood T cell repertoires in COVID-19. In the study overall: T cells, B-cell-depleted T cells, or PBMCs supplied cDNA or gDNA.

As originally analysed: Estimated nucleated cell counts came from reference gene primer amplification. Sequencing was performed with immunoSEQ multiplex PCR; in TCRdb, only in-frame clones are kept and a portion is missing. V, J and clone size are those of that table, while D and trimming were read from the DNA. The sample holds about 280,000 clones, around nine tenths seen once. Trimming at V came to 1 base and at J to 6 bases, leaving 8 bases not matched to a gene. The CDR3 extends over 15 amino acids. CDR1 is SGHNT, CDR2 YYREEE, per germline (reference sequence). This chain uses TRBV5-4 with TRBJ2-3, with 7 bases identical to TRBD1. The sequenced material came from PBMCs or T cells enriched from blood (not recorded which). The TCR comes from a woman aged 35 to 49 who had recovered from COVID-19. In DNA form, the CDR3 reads TGTGCCAGCAGCTTGTTTGGGACAGAATTGGATACGCAGTATTTT. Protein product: CASSLFGTELDTQYF. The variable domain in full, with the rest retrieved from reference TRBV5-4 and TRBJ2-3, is ETGVTQSPTHLIKTRGQQVTLRCSSQSGHNTVSWYQQALGQGPQFIFQYYREEENGRGNFPPRFSGLQFPNYSSELNVNALELDDSALYLCASSLFGTELDTQYFGPGTRLTVL.